A selection of T cell receptor beta chains follows, all from one sample in a study of blood T cell repertoires in COVID-19. The protocol was immunoSEQ multiplex PCR, while the TCRdb copy is restricted to in-frame clones and leaves out a portion. The table lists 150,000 to 200,000 clones, 85% of them singletons. Sequencing was carried out using peripheral blood. These receptors came from a human donor with acute or convalescent COVID-19. The donor label of this sample is uncertain. CDR3s include the opening cysteine and the closing phenylalanine or tryptophan. The D gene is left open where the match is weak. Some rows have no size entry. The others give once, few or many, or a class for an expanded clone.

J gene,V gene,D gene,clone size,CDR3 protein,CDR3 DNA
TRBJ2-4,TRBV4-1,.,.,CASSQSSGLTSAKNIQYF,TGCGCCAGCAGCCAATCTTCAGGGTTAACGTCGGCCAAAAACATTCAGTACTTC
TRBJ2-7,TRBV7-8,.,.,CASSGDSSYEQYF,TGTGCCAGCAGCGGAGACAGTTCCTACGAGCAGTACTTC
TRBJ1-1,TRBV19,.,once,CASNAKSGGGMNTEAFF,TGTGCCAGTAACGCCAAATCGGGGGGCGGAATGAACACTGAAGCTTTCTTT
TRBJ1-5,TRBV28,.,.,CASRGSNQPQHF,TGTGCCAGCCGAGGAAGCAATCAGCCCCAGCATTTT
TRBJ1-1,TRBV19,TRBD1,.,CASSYGQGNTEAFF,TGTGCCAGTAGTTACGGACAGGGGAACACTGAAGCTTTCTTT
TRBJ1-1,TRBV7-9,TRBD1,few,CASSLGQYTEAFF,TGTGCCAGCAGCTTGGGACAGTACACTGAAGCTTTCTTT
TRBJ1-6,TRBV27,TRBD1,.,CASRVGQGGNSPLHF,TGTGCCAGCAGAGTTGGACAGGGAGGTAATTCACCCCTCCACTTT
TRBJ2-1,TRBV18,.,.,CASSPLSGVSYNEQFF,TGTGCCAGCTCACCCCTCTCGGGGGTCTCCTACAATGAGCAGTTCTTC
TRBJ1-6,TRBV9,.,.,CASSGFQGNSPLHF,TGTGCCAGCAGCGGCTTCCAGGGGAATTCACCCCTCCACTTT
TRBJ1-6,TRBV5-5,TRBD1,.,CASTIQGASSYNSPLHF,TGTGCCAGCACTATACAGGGGGCAAGCTCCTATAATTCACCCCTCCACTTT
TRBJ2-6,TRBV18,.,.,CASSLTRPAPSGANVLTF,TGTGCCAGCTCATTGACACGTCCTGCCCCCTCTGGGGCCAACGTCCTGACTTTC
TRBJ1-5,TRBV7-2,TRBD1,.,CASSSGQVGQPQHF,TGTGCCAGCAGCTCCGGACAGGTGGGACAGCCCCAGCATTTT
TRBJ1-6,TRBV7-2,.,.,CASSSVSENSPLHF,TGTGCCAGCAGCAGTGTTAGCGAGAATTCACCCCTCCACTTT
TRBJ2-1,TRBV19,TRBD2,.,CASSIIGTRVPNEQFF,TGTGCCAGTAGTATCATTGGGACTAGGGTTCCCAATGAGCAGTTCTTC
TRBJ1-2,TRBV5-1,.,.,CASSLEGQSGGYTF,TGCGCCAGCAGCTTGGAAGGACAGAGTGGAGGCTACACCTTC
TRBJ1-3,TRBV2,TRBD1,few,CASSPRRTGGSGNTIYF,TGTGCCAGCAGTCCCCGGCGGACAGGGGGCTCTGGAAACACCATATATTTT
TRBJ1-5,TRBV10-2,TRBD1,.,CASGDSYSNQPQHF,TGCGCCAGCGGGGACAGTTATAGCAATCAGCCCCAGCATTTT
TRBJ1-2,TRBV20-1,.,.,CSASTGGYGYTF,TGCAGTGCTAGTACGGGGGGGTATGGCTACACCTTC
TRBJ2-2,TRBV18,.,.,CASSPVARNTGELFF,TGTGCCAGCTCACCAGTGGCAAGGAACACCGGGGAGCTGTTTTTT
TRBJ1-2,TRBV6-5,.,.,CASSYYGQGYTF,TGTGCCAGCAGTTATTATGGCCAAGGCTACACCTTC
TRBJ1-1,TRBV7-3,TRBD1,once,CASSLRQGNTEAFF,TGTGCCAGCAGCTTACGACAGGGGAACACTGAAGCTTTCTTT
TRBJ2-1,TRBV3-1/TRBV3-2,TRBD2,.,CASSQGSSGGLPYNEQFF,TGTGCCAGCAGCCAGGGGTCTAGCGGGGGGCTTCCCTACAATGAGCAGTTCTTC